This TCR beta chain emerged from a study of shared clonotypes between healthy human individuals. Several immunoSEQ 96-well plates shared each subset's DNA, each plate a replicate. The data were produced by immunoSEQ multiplex PCR, yet TCRdb's version contains in-frame clones alone and is incomplete. The sample holds 450,000 to 650,000 clones, around 78% seen once. The sequencing sample was made of PBMCs. This TCR came from a woman in her thirties or forties in good health. Some clones in this sample may be carry-over from other donors' samples.

The CDR3 DNA sequence: TGTGCCAGCTCATGGGGACAGCAATCAGCGACCCAGCATTTT. Protein product: CASSWGQQSATQHF. V usage is TRBV18 and J usage is TRBJ1-5; 7 nucleotides line up with TRBD1. Germline V gives CDR1 KGHSH, CDR2 LQKENI. Losses at the gene ends were 5 bases for V and 11 bases for J; bases not matched to a gene: 12. CDR3 length equals 14 residues.